The sequence of this T cell receptor (beta chain) was determined in a study of T cell changes during pregnancy in multiple sclerosis. The protocol was immunoSEQ multiplex PCR, while the TCRdb copy is restricted to in-frame clones and leaves out a portion. This table holds 30,000 to 40,000 clones, about 92% found once. This CDR3 region has 16 residues. The V gene's germline CDR1 is MNHEY and CDR2 SMNVEV (reference sequence). Trimming removed 1 base at V and 3 bases at J, with 13 bases between. This clone was found once. The sequences come from CD8+ T cells from peripheral blood mononuclear cells, collected in the first trimester of pregnancy. This clonotype was obtained from a female donor with multiple sclerosis, enrolled in a pregnancy study. This chain connects TRBV27 to TRBJ2-1; D gene unclear. Here the CDR3 DNA reads TGTGCCAGCAGTTTATATCTAACGGTCTTCTACAATGAGCAGTTCTTC. It is translated as CASSLYLTVFYNEQFF.